This TCR beta chain was obtained from a study of blood T cell repertoires in COVID-19. Study information: The samples span acute and convalescent COVID-19 from the United States, Italy and Spain. PBMCs, B-cell-depleted T cells, or T cells provided the cDNA or gDNA that made up the material.

In the original workflow: Amplification of reference gene primers was used by the study to estimate nucleated cell counts. Sequencing was performed with immunoSEQ multiplex PCR; in TCRdb, only in-frame clones are kept and a portion is missing. Clonal size and the V and J genes are those of that table, whereas D and trimming came from the DNA. The top ten clones hold roughly 1.2% of a sample with approximately 360,000 clones, roughly 90% of them seen once. In its sample, this clone was seen many times. The sequence was collected from a man in his forties or fifties with acute or convalescent COVID-19. Sequencing used peripheral blood.

CDR3: CASSSNRNSGANVLTF. The CDR3 nucleotides are TGTGCCAGCAGCAGTAACAGGAACTCTGGGGCCAACGTCCTGACTTTC. The chain recombines TRBV7-9 with TRBJ2-6; maybe TRBD1 (5 bases). Germline-derived CDR1 and CDR2 are SEHNR and FQNEAQ (reference sequence). The CDR3 length is 16 residues. V shed 5 bases and J shed 0 bases, with 11 bases lying between them.